One and the same sample provided the 17 T cell receptor beta chains below, sequenced in a study of CD8+CD57+ T cells in acquired aplastic anemia. By flow cytometry, patients selected for sequencing had shown an expansion of CD8+CD57+ cells. CDR3 and TCR beta VDJ profiling relied on genomic DNA as the template. TCRdb processed the reads anew with MiXCR; each CDR3 protein has one entry. The table records some 140,000 distinct CDR3 sequences, about 48% of them present only once. The material sequenced was sorted CD4+, CD8+, or CD8+CD57+ T cells (not recorded which) from PBMCs. These receptor sequences come from a human donor with aplastic anemia.

As to this clonotype: It may be a read error: a sequence one base away is much more abundant. The chain has TRBV6-5 and TRBJ2-3, with D possibly TRBD1 on 5 matching bases. This CDR3 is 15 amino acids long. Germline loops: CDR1 MNHEY, CDR2 SVGAGI. CDR3 sequence (DNA): TGTGCCAGCAGTTTCATGGACATAAGCACAGATACGCAGTGTTTT. Amino acids: CASSFMDISTDTQCF.

With respect to this clonotype: A much larger clone is a single base away; this may be a read error. The rearrangement uses TRBV7-8 and TRBJ1-4, with no clear D. Germline-derived CDR1 and CDR2 are SGHVS and FQNEAQ. CDR3 size: 15 residues. CDR3 in DNA: TGTGCCAGCAGCTTAGTTGGGGTATCTAATGAAAAACTGTCTTTT. Its translation is CASSLVGVSNEKLSF.

This clonotype was recorded only once. The chain has TRBV20-1 and TRBJ2-7; TRBD2 matches 11 bases. The CDR3 consists of 14 residues. The germline gives CDR1 DFQATT, CDR2 SNEGSKA (reference sequence). The ends lost 0 bases at V and 5 bases at J; junction bases unmatched: 3. The CDR3 DNA reads TGCAGTGCTAGAGATGGACTAGCGGGTGACGAGCAGTACTTC. Translating gives CSARDGLAGDEQYF.

This clonotype was seen a handful of times. The J gene is TRBJ2-3, the V gene TRBV4-2; 9 nucleotides align to TRBD1. Germline-derived CDR1 and CDR2 are LGHNA and YNFKEQ. The CDR3 consists of 18 residues. V lost 5 bases to trimming and J lost 2 bases; unmatched junction nucleotides: 14. This CDR3 reads CASSGDRGGKAFTDTQYF. DNA for the CDR3: TGTGCCAGCAGCGGAGACAGGGGGGGTAAGGCCTTCACAGATACGCAGTATTTT.

This clonotype has a count of ten or more. This sequence joins TRBV9 and TRBJ2-3; 8 bases fit TRBD2. V dropped 1 base and J dropped 4; count of bases not matched to a gene: 8. Per germline, CDR1 SGDLS and CDR2 YYNGEE. This CDR3 region has 16 residues. The CDR3 loop reads CASSVRPGGLADTQYF. The CDR3 DNA follows: TGTGCCAGCAGCGTACGGCCGGGGGGGCTGGCAGATACGCAGTATTTT.

This clonotype was observed a few times. The chain carries TRBV2 and TRBJ2-7, with D hard to call. This CDR3 comprises 15 residues. Germline lookup yields CDR1 SNHLY and CDR2 FYNNEI. V was trimmed by 6 bases and J by 2 bases, leaving 17 bases between them. CDR3 nucleotides: TGTGCCAGCAGCGAGGTGGCCTCTTCGACCTACGAGCAGTACTTC. This encodes CASSEVASSTYEQYF. Together with reference TRBV2 and TRBJ2-7, the CDR3 gives the full variable domain: EPEVTQTPSHQVTQMGQEVILRCVPISNHLYFYWYRQILGQKVEFLVSFYNNEISEKSEIFDDQFSVERPDGSNFTLKIRSTKLEDSAMYFCASSEVASSTYEQYFGPGTRLTVT.

At least ten counts were recorded for this clonotype. The chain links TRBV4-3 to TRBJ2-6, with 10 bases aligning to TRBD1. The ends lost 3 bases at V and 0 bases at J; junction bases unmatched: 5. The CDR3 extends over 18 amino acids. CDR1 LGHNA and CDR2 YSLEER come from the germline V gene. The CDR3 region is CASSHGTGALSGANVLTF. In DNA, the CDR3 is TGCGCCAGCAGCCACGGGACAGGGGCCCTCTCTGGGGCCAACGTCCTGACTTTC.

This clonotype appeared many times. The rearrangement links TRBV5-5 to TRBJ1-4; D is undetermined. The V end lost 1 base, the J end lost 2 bases, and 9 bases lay between the germline ends. The germline CDR1 and CDR2 sequences are SGHKS and YYEKEE (reference sequence). This CDR3 spans 15 amino acids. This CDR3 is CASSLMPGTNEKLFF. The CDR3 DNA reads as TGTGCCAGCAGCTTGATGCCCGGGACTAATGAAAAACTGTTTTTT.

The V gene is TRBV15, the J gene TRBJ2-1, with 11 bases lining up with TRBD2. Trimming removed 5 bases from V and 7 bases from J; junction bases left unmatched: 7. There are 15 residues in the CDR3. In germline, CDR1 is LNHNV, CDR2 YYDKDF (reference sequence). The CDR3 loop is CATSGLAGGGNEQFF. CDR3 coding DNA: TGTGCCACCAGCGGTCTAGCGGGAGGTGGTAATGAGCAGTTCTTC.

The chain combines TRBV5-4 with TRBJ2-3; maybe TRBD1 (5 bases). V was shortened by 2 bases and J by 0 bases, with 16 bases between the two germline ends. This CDR3 spans 17 amino acids. CDR1 is SGHNT, CDR2 YYREEE, per germline (reference sequence). The CDR3 bases are TGTGCCAGCAGCTTAGGAAAGGGGCCTTCAAGCACAGATACGCAGTATTTT. This gives the protein CASSLGKGPSSTDTQYF.

This clonotype occurred many times. This chain joins TRBV29-1 and TRBJ1-1; D uncertain. The CDR3 consists of 13 residues. Per the germline V gene, CDR1 is SQVTM and CDR2 is ANQGSEA. Trimming took 2 bases from V and 4 from J, leaving 11 bases between them. The CDR3 sequence is CSVEKGSPTEAFF. In DNA, the CDR3 is TGCAGCGTTGAAAAAGGGTCGCCCACTGAAGCTTTCTTT.

The chain has TRBV12-3 or TRBV12-4 and TRBJ1-1; no clear D gene. CDR3 length equals 15 residues. V was shortened by 10 bases and J by 2 bases, with 20 bases between the two germline ends. The CDR3: CATRQWIAANTEAFF. In DNA, the CDR3 is TGTGCCACCCGGCAGTGGATCGCAGCAAACACTGAAGCTTTCTTT.

The V and J genes are TRBV9 and TRBJ1-2; D possibly corresponds to TRBD1 (6 bases). Trimming removed 0 bases from V and 8 bases from J, with 14 bases in between. Germline assignment: CDR1 SGDLS and CDR2 YYNGEE. The CDR3 has 14 amino acids. DNA of the CDR3: TGTGCCAGCAGCGTAGCTACAGGGACGGGAGGCTACACCTTC. It codes for CASSVATGTGGYTF.

The chain combines TRBV20-1 with TRBJ1-2; possibly TRBD1 for D (6 bases). The CDR3 has 16 residues. The ends were cut back, 5 bases at V and 5 bases at J, with 24 bases in the middle. Per the germline V gene, CDR1 is DFQATT and CDR2 is SNEGSKA (reference sequence). CDR3 protein: CSADSDRPTNIYGYTF. The CDR3 region has the DNA TGCAGTGCTGACTCCGACAGGCCAACGAACATTTATGGCTACACCTTC.

This clonotype was observed many times. The V call is TRBV4-3, the J call TRBJ2-1; D may be TRBD2 (6 bases). The germline CDR1 and CDR2 sequences are LGHNA and YSLEER. The germline V and J ends were trimmed by 1 base and 10 bases, with 11 bases remaining between them. There are 13 residues in the CDR3. CDR3 region: CASSQVSGREQFF. The CDR3 DNA follows: TGCGCCAGCAGCCAAGTGAGTGGGAGGGAGCAGTTCTTC.

The chain employs TRBV2 and TRBJ2-1; no definite D call. The V gene's germline CDR1 is SNHLY and CDR2 FYNNEI. V was pared by 8 bases and J by 2 bases, with 10 bases between. The CDR3 loop spans 13 amino acids. The CDR3 loop is CASRPKAYNEQFF. The CDR3 DNA reads TGTGCCAGCCGTCCCAAGGCCTACAATGAGCAGTTCTTC. Full variable domain (missing parts from reference TRBV2 and TRBJ2-1): EPEVTQTPSHQVTQMGQEVILRCVPISNHLYFYWYRQILGQKVEFLVSFYNNEISEKSEIFDDQFSVERPDGSNFTLKIRSTKLEDSAMYFCASRPKAYNEQFFGPGTRLTVL.

The CDR3 bases are TGCAGCGCAAAAGCCCCCGGGAAGGACTATGGCTACACCTTC. Encoded protein: CSAKAPGKDYGYTF. The chain joins TRBV29-1 to TRBJ1-2; D is ambiguous. The CDR3 contains 14 residues. Germline lookup yields CDR1 SQVTM and CDR2 ANQGSEA. V gave up 7 bases and J gave up 3 bases, with 18 bases separating them.